Sequencing of this T cell receptor beta chain was carried out in a study of blood T cells in healthy people across ages. The germline V gene encodes CDR1 MDHEN and CDR2 SYDVKM. This CDR3 region has 14 residues. With a J-beta primer mix and a sample-barcoded 5' primer, a second PCR ran 7 to 11 cycles. TCRdb itself ran the 5' RACE reads through MiXCR, one entry per CDR3 protein. The table includes hundreds of thousands of distinct CDR3 sequences, 32% detected once. Turning to this clonotype: No antigen is known for it. One end of the junction is discordant with germline, which a read error may explain.

Study findings and constraints: It was found that TCR beta diversity correlated strongly with the percentage of naive T cells. Versus aged donors, long-lived donors had higher diversity and more naive CD4+ cells. While age rose, TCR beta diversity per million T cells dropped in a roughly linear way.

Sequencing input: blood. The receptor was isolated from a woman at least 80 years old in good health. This chain connects TRBV28 to TRBJ2-4, with D tentatively TRBD2 (6 bases). CDR3: CASRLSGDKNIQYF. CDR3 nucleotides: TGTGCCAGCAGGTTATCGGGGGACAAAAACATTCAGTACTTC.